This is a list of T cell receptor beta chains from one sample in a study of CXCR3-negative and CXCR3-positive naive CD8 T cells. Following a re-call of the 5' RACE reads, TCRdb has one entry per CDR3 protein and lacks DNA. The sample table includes some 150,000 distinct CDR3 sequences. The sample comprised naive CXCR3+ CD8+ T cells from blood. These receptors were obtained from a human donor in good health. Some clones in this sample may be carry-over from other donors' samples. The CDR3 runs from the conserved cysteine through the conserved F or W.

CDR3 protein: CASGQDWSQPQHF; V gene: TRBV14; J gene: TRBJ1-5
CDR3 protein: CSVEEEPYEQYF; V gene: TRBV29-1; J gene: TRBJ2-7
CDR3 protein: CASSPPSETQYF; V gene: TRBV18; J gene: TRBJ2-5
CDR3 protein: CASSLGTGWNTEAFF; V gene: TRBV5-1; J gene: TRBJ1-1
CDR3 protein: CASSQVGGDYEQYF; V gene: TRBV4-1; J gene: TRBJ2-7
CDR3 protein: CASSYSRGNTEAFF; V gene: TRBV6-5; J gene: TRBJ1-1
CDR3 protein: CASSALAGGAGEQFF; V gene: TRBV7-9; J gene: TRBJ2-1
CDR3 protein: CASSQIIAGGPRNTGELFF; V gene: TRBV3-1; J gene: TRBJ2-2
CDR3 protein: CASSKSGQRDQPQHF; V gene: TRBV21-1; J gene: TRBJ1-5
CDR3 protein: CSVLIRGATEAFF; V gene: TRBV29-1; J gene: TRBJ1-1
CDR3 protein: CASSLVGQYYEQYF; V gene: TRBV5-1; J gene: TRBJ2-7
CDR3 protein: CASSQGGWATDTQYF; V gene: TRBV4-1; J gene: TRBJ2-3
CDR3 protein: CSVHAGQGNEQYF; V gene: TRBV29-1; J gene: TRBJ2-7
CDR3 protein: CASSPVRDRYGYTF; V gene: TRBV12-3/TRBV12-4; J gene: TRBJ1-2
CDR3 protein: CASSLTGRSYEQYF; V gene: TRBV7-6; J gene: TRBJ2-7
CDR3 protein: CASSSMGGGVDTQYF; V gene: TRBV7-3; J gene: TRBJ2-3
CDR3 protein: CASSLWGELSGYTF; V gene: TRBV28; J gene: TRBJ1-2
CDR3 protein: CASSERINRDTGLYEQYF; V gene: TRBV5-5; J gene: TRBJ2-7
CDR3 protein: CASSLSGLPTQETQYF; V gene: TRBV12-3/TRBV12-4; J gene: TRBJ2-5
CDR3 protein: CSVPGQTIYNEQFF; V gene: TRBV29-1; J gene: TRBJ2-1
CDR3 protein: CSVGQGGYTEAFF; V gene: TRBV29-1; J gene: TRBJ1-1
CDR3 protein: CASSLGLQGGVSEQYF; V gene: TRBV5-1; J gene: TRBJ2-7
CDR3 protein: CASSLPGRRLGEQYF; V gene: TRBV23-1; J gene: TRBJ2-7
CDR3 protein: CSRELAKNIQYF; V gene: TRBV29-1; J gene: TRBJ2-4
CDR3 protein: CSVEDLQGGSGELFF; V gene: TRBV29-1; J gene: TRBJ2-2
CDR3 protein: CSVEDLGGDYNEQFF; V gene: TRBV29-1; J gene: TRBJ2-1
CDR3 protein: CSVDRTGRNEQFF; V gene: TRBV29-1; J gene: TRBJ2-1
CDR3 protein: CASSPGQGDTVINTGELFF; V gene: TRBV5-4; J gene: TRBJ2-2
CDR3 protein: CASSWRGLAKNIQYF; V gene: TRBV28; J gene: TRBJ2-4
CDR3 protein: CASSLGSDYNYEQYF; V gene: TRBV7-9; J gene: TRBJ2-7
CDR3 protein: CSARETVSGNTIYF; V gene: TRBV20-1; J gene: TRBJ1-3
CDR3 protein: CASSHGSTETFF; V gene: TRBV5-1; J gene: TRBJ1-1